The clone carrying this T cell receptor (beta chain) has only one observation. The entry originates in a study of CD8 T cells in Susac syndrome. It was with random hexamers that roughly 0.5 to 1 ug RNA was reverse transcribed. It was immunoSEQ multiplex PCR that amplified TCR beta CDR3 across 54 Vbeta and 13 Jbeta. MiXCR, run by TCRdb on the immunoSEQ multiplex PCR reads, gives a single entry per CDR3 protein. The sample has about 180,000 distinct CDR3 sequences; approximately 96% are singletons. CD8+ and CD4+ blood T cells underwent TCR beta sequencing. Relapsing-remitting disease, either stable or active, was present in the treatment-naive patients who were the multiple sclerosis controls. The sequence was collected from a human donor with multiple sclerosis. Sequenced material: CD8+ T cells from PBMCs.

The CDR3 here is CASSEENSPLHF. CDR3 nucleotide sequence: TGTGCCAGCAGCGAAGAGAATTCACCCCTCCACTTT. The V call is TRBV9, the J call TRBJ1-6; no firm D call. Germline V gene lookup returns CDR1 SGDLS and CDR2 YYNGEE. This CDR3 has 12 residues. V was shortened by 3 bases and J by 7 bases, with 5 bases between the two germline ends.